This TCR beta chain was recorded in a study of identical twins. Study-wide points: Weaker excess sharing between twins was seen in beta out-of-frame sequences. In drawing conclusions, the study used cross-sectional statistical analysis and did not follow the same donors. For monozygotic twins, models underestimated out-of-frame TCR alpha sharing. Insertions were fewer in abundant cord blood beta clonotypes, whereas memory repertoires showed none of this pattern.

The CDR3 contains 13 residues. V lost 6 bases to trimming and J lost 8 bases, with 16 bases between them. This clonotype was recorded at least ten times. The target antigen is unknown. TCRdb ran MiXCR on the 5' RACE reads and lists one entry per CDR3 protein. This sample carries approximately 600,000 distinct CDR3 sequences, under 8.5% of them seen once, and the ten largest clones take roughly 1.6%. These data were also filed under a second study, of yellow fever vaccine responses in identical twins.

The rearrangement uses TRBV12-3 or TRBV12-4 and TRBJ1-2; D is uncertain. The sample was PBMCs. This TCR came from a woman under 30 in good health. The CDR3 coding sequence is TGTGCCAGCAGCCCGGGAAGCTATGGAGGCTACACCTTC. It codes for CASSPGSYGGYTF.